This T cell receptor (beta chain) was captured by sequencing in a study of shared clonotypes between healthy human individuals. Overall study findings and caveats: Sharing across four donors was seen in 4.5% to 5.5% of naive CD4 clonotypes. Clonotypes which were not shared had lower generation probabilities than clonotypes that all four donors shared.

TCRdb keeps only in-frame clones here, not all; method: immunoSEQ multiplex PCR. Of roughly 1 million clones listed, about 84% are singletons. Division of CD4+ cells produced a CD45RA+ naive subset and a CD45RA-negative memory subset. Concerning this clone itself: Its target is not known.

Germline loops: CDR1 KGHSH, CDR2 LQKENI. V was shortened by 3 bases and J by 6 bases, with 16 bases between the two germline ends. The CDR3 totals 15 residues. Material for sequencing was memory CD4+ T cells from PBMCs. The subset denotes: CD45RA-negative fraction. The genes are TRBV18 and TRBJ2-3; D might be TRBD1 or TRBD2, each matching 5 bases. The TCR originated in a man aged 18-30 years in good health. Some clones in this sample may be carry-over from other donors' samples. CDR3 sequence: CASSPRLTGDDTQYF. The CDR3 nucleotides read TGTGCCAGCTCACCCCGCCTCACCGGGGACGATACGCAGTATTTT. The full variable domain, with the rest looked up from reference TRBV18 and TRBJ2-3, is NAGVMQNPRHLVRRRGQEARLRCSPMKGHSHVYWYRQLPEEGLKFMVYLQKENIIDESGMPKERFSAEFPKEGPSILRIQQVVRGDSAAYFCASSPRLTGDDTQYFGPGTRLTVL.